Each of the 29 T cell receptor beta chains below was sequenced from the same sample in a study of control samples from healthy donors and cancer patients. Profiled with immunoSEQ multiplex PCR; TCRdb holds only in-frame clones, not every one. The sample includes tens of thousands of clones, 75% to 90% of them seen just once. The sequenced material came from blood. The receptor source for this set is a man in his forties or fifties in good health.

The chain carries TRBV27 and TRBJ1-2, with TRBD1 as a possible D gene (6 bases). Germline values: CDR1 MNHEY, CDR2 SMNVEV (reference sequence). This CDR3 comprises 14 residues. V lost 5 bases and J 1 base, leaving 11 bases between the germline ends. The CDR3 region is CASSTNRVNYGYTF. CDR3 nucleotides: TGTGCCAGCAGTACTAACAGGGTTAACTATGGCTACACCTTC.

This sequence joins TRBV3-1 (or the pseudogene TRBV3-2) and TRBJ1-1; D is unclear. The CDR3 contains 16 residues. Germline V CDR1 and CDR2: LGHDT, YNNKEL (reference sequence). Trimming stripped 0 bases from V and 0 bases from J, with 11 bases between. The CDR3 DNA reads TGTGCCAGCAGCCAAGATACCCGGACCATGAACACTGAAGCTTTCTTT. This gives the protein CASSQDTRTMNTEAFF.

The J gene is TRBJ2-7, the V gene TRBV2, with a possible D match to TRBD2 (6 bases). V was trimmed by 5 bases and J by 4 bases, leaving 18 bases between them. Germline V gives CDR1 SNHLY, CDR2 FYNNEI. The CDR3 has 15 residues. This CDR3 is CASSPSSGTAYEQYF. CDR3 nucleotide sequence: TGTGCCAGCAGTCCTTCCTCAGGGACTGCATACGAGCAGTACTTC. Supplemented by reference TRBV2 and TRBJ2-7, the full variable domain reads EPEVTQTPSHQVTQMGQEVILRCVPISNHLYFYWYRQILGQKVEFLVSFYNNEISEKSEIFDDQFSVERPDGSNFTLKIRSTKLEDSAMYFCASSPSSGTAYEQYFGPGTRLTVT.

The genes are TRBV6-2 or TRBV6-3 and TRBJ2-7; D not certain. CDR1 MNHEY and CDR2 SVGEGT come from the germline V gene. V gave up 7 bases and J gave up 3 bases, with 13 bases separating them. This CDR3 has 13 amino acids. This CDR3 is CASTPSSRYEQYF. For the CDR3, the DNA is TGTGCCAGCACCCCCAGCAGCCGCTACGAGCAGTACTTC.

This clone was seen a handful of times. The CDR3 DNA follows: TGCGCCAGCAGCTTAGCTGAGCTACAGGGCACCGGGGAGCTGTTTTTT. It specifies CASSLAELQGTGELFF. This sequence joins TRBV5-1 and TRBJ2-2; a weak D match, TRBD1 (6 bases). CDR3 length equals 16 residues. V gave up 2 bases and J gave up 4 bases, with 15 bases separating them. CDR1 is SGHRS and CDR2 is YFSETQ in the germline V gene.

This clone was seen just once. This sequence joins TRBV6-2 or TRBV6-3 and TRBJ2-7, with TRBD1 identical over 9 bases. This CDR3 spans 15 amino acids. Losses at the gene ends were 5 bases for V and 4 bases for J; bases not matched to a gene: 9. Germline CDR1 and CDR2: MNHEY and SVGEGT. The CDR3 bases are TGTGCCAGCAGTCAGCGGGACAGGGTTCCTTACGAGCAGTACTTC. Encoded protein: CASSQRDRVPYEQYF.

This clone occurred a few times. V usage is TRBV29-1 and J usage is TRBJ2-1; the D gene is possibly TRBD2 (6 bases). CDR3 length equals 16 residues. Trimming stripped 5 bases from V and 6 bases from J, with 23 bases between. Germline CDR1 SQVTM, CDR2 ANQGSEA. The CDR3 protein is CSVRLQRKLASNEQFF. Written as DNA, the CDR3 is TGCAGCGTTAGACTCCAAAGGAAGCTAGCGAGCAATGAGCAGTTCTTC.

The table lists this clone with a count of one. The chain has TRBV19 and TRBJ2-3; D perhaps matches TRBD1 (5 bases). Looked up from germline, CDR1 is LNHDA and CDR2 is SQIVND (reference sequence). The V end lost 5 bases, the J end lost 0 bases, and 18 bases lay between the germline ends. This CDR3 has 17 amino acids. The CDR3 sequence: CASSALQGSTSTDTQYF. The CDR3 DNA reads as TGTGCCAGTAGTGCCCTTCAGGGCAGTACGAGCACAGATACGCAGTATTTT.

The CDR3 sequence: CASSGAGFGEQFF. CDR3 nucleotide sequence: TGTGCCAGCAGCGGGGCAGGGTTTGGCGAGCAGTTCTTC. The chain recombines TRBV7-9 with TRBJ2-1; D may be TRBD1 (5 bases). Trimming took off 5 bases at V and 10 bases at J, with 15 bases between the two ends. Per the germline V gene, CDR1 is SEHNR and CDR2 is FQNEAQ (reference sequence). The CDR3 runs to 13 residues. Full variable domain (outside the CDR3, taken from reference TRBV7-9 and TRBJ2-1): DTGVSQNPRHKITKRGQNVTFRCDPISEHNRLYWYRQTLGQGPEFLTYFQNEAQLEKSRLLSDRFSAERPKGSFSTLEIQRTEQGDSAMYLCASSGAGFGEQFFGPGTRLTVL.

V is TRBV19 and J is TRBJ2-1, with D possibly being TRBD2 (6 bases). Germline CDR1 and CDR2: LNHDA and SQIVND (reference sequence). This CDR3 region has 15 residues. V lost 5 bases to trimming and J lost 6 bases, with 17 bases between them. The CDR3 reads CASSGRETPSNEQFF. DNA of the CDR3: TGTGCCAGTAGTGGTCGGGAGACCCCATCCAATGAGCAGTTCTTC.

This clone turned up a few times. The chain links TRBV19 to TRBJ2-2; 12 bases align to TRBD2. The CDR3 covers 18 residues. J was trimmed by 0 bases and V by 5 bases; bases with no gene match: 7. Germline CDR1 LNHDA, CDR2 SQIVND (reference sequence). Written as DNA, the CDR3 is TGTGCCAGTAGTGGCGGACTAGCGGGACATCCGAACACCGGGGAGCTGTTTTTT. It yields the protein CASSGGLAGHPNTGELFF.

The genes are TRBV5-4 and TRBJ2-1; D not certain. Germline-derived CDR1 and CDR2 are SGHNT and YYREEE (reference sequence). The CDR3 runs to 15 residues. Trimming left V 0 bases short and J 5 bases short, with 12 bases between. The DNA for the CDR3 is TGTGCCAGCAGCTTGGCTGTGGGCCTGCACAATGAGCAGTTCTTC. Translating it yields CASSLAVGLHNEQFF.

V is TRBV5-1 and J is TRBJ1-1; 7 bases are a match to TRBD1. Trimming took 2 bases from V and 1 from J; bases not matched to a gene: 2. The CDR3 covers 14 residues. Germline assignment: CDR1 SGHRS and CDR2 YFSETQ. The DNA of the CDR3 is TGCGCCAGCAGCTTAGGGGGCGCGAACACTGAAGCTTTCTTT. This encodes CASSLGGANTEAFF.

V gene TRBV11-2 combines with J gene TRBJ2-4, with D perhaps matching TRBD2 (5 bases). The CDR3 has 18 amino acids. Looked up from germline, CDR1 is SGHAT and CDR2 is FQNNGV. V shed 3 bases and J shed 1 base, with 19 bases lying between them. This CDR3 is CASSFGEYTRGAKNIQYF. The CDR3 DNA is TGTGCCAGCAGCTTTGGAGAATACACCCGAGGGGCCAAAAACATTCAGTACTTC.

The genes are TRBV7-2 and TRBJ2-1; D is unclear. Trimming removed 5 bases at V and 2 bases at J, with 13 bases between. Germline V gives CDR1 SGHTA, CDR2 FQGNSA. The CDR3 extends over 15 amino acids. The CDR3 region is CASSAFGRAYNEQFF. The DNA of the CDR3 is TGTGCCAGCAGCGCCTTTGGGCGTGCCTACAATGAGCAGTTCTTC.

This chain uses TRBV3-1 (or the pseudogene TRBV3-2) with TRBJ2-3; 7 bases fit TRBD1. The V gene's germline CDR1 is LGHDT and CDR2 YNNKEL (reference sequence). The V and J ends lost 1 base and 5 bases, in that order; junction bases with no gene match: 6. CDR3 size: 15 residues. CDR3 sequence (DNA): TGTGCCAGCAGCCAAGCTAGGACAGGCCGAGATACGCAGTATTTT. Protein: CASSQARTGRDTQYF.

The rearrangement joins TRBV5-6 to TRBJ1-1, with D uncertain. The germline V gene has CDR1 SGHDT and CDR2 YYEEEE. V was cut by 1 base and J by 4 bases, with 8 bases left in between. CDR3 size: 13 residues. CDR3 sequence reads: CASSLFSGTEAFF. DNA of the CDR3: TGTGCCAGCAGCTTGTTCAGCGGCACTGAAGCTTTCTTT.

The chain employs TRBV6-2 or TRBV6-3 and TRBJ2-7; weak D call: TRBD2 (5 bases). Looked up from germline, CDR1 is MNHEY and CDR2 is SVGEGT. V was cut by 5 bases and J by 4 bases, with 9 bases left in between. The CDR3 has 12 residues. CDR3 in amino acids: CASSRTRYEQYF. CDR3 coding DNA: TGTGCCAGCAGTCGCACTAGATACGAGCAGTACTTC.

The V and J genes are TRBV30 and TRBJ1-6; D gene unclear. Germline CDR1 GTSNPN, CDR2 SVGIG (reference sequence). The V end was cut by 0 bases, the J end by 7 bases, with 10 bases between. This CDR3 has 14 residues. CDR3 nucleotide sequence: TGTGCCTGGAGTGTACTCCAGTCCAATTCACCCCTCCACTTT. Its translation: CAWSVLQSNSPLHF.

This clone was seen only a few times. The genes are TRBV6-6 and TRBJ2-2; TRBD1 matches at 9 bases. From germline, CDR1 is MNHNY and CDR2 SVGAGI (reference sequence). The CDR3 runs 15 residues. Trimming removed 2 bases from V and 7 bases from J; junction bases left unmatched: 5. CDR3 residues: CASSYTGTGFGELFF. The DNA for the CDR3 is TGTGCCAGCAGTTACACTGGGACAGGGTTCGGGGAGCTGTTTTTT.

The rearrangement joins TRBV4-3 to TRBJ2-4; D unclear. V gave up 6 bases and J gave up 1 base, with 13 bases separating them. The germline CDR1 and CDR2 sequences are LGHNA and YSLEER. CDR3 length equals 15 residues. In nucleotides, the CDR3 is TGCGCCAGCAGTCCCACGGGTGATGCCAAAAACATTCAGTACTTC. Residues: CASSPTGDAKNIQYF.

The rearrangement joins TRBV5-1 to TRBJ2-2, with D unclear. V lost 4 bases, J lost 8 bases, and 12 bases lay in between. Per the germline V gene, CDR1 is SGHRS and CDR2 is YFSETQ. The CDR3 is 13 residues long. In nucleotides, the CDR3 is TGCGCCAGCAGCACGGGCCCAACAGGGGAGCTGTTTTTT. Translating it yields CASSTGPTGELFF.

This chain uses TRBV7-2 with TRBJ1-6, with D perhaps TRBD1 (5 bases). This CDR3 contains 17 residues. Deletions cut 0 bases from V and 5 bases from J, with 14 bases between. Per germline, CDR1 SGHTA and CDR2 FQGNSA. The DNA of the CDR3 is TGTGCCAGCAGCTTAGCGTTGGGGCAGCGAAATAATTCACCCCTCCACTTT. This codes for CASSLALGQRNNSPLHF.

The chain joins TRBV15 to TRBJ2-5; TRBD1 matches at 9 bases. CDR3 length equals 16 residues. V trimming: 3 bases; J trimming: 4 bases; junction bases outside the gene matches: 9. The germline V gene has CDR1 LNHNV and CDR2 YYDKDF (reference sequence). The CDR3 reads CATSRRGGQGIETQYF. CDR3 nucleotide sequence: TGTGCCACCAGCAGGAGGGGGGGACAGGGAATAGAGACCCAGTACTTC.

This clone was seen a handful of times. For the CDR3, the DNA is TGTGCCAGCTCACAGTCAGGGGGTGCACCCCTCCACTTT. Amino acids: CASSQSGGAPLHF. The J gene is TRBJ1-6, the V gene TRBV18; 7 bases align to TRBD1. The ends lost 4 bases at V and 11 bases at J; junction bases unmatched: 5. CDR1 and CDR2 from the germline V gene are KGHSH and LQKENI. The CDR3 consists of 13 residues. Looking up the rest from reference TRBV18 and TRBJ1-6 gives the full variable domain: NAGVMQNPRHLVRRRGQEARLRCSPMKGHSHVYWYRQLPEEGLKFMVYLQKENIIDESGMPKERFSAEFPKEGPSILRIQQVVRGDSAAYFCASSQSGGAPLHFGNGTRLTVT.

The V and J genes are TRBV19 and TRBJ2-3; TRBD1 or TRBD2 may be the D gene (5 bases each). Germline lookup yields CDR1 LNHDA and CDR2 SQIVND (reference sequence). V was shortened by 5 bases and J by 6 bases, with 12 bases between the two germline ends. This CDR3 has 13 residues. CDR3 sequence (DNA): TGTGCCAGTAGTGAGGGGTGGCTGGATACGCAGTATTTT. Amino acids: CASSEGWLDTQYF. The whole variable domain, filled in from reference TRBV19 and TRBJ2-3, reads DGGITQSPKYLFRKEGQNVTLSCEQNLNHDAMYWYRQDPGQGLRLIYYSQIVNDFQKGDIAEGYSVSREKKESFPLTVTSAQKNPTAFYLCASSEGWLDTQYFGPGTRLTVL.

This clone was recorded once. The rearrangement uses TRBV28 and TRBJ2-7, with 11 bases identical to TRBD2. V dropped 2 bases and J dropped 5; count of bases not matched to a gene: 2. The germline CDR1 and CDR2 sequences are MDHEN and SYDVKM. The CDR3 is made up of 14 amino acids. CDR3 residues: CASSLGTSGNEQYF. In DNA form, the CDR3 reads TGTGCCAGCAGTTTAGGGACTAGCGGCAACGAGCAGTACTTC.

The DNA for the CDR3 is TGTGCCAGCAGCGTAGGGTCGGCAGGGGGATTTAACACTGAAGCTTTCTTT. It codes for CASSVGSAGGFNTEAFF. The gene calls are TRBV9 and TRBJ1-1, with 7 bases that match TRBD1. This CDR3 comprises 17 residues. Germline V gene lookup returns CDR1 SGDLS and CDR2 YYNGEE. V shed 0 bases and J 2 bases; nucleotides not matched to a gene: 10.

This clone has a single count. This chain's CDR3 is CASSWQGNTEAFF. CDR3 in DNA: TGTGCCAGCAGCTGGCAGGGGAACACTGAAGCTTTCTTT. This chain links TRBV7-8 with TRBJ1-1, with D possibly being TRBD1 (5 bases). The length of the CDR3 is 13 residues. V gave up 4 bases and J gave up 1 base, with 7 bases separating them. Germline CDR1 reads SGHVS; CDR2 reads FQNEAQ.